The 4 T cell receptor beta chains listed next were all sequenced from one sample in a study of blood T cell repertoires in COVID-19. Here immunoSEQ multiplex PCR was the method, and the copy in TCRdb shows in-frame clones only, minus some. The table includes about 110,000 clones, 88% detected once. The sequenced sample consisted of peripheral blood. Source of these receptors: a human donor in a cohort sampled during active COVID-19.

The genes are TRBV3-1 (or the pseudogene TRBV3-2) and TRBJ2-2; TRBD2 matches at 11 bases. Germline CDR1 and CDR2: LGHDT and YNNKEL (reference sequence). There are 16 residues in the CDR3. V was clipped by 3 bases and J by 1 base; unmatched bases: 1. The CDR3 bases are TGTGCCAGCAGCCAGGGACTAGCGGAGAACACCGGGGAGCTGTTTTTT. Residues: CASSQGLAENTGELFF.

This chain connects TRBV29-1 to TRBJ2-4; 9 bases agree with TRBD1. V dropped 7 bases and J dropped 11; count of bases not matched to a gene: 15. CDR1 and CDR2 from the germline V gene are SQVTM and ANQGSEA. The CDR3 extends over 14 amino acids. As DNA, the CDR3 is TGCAGCGCCTTCTCCGGGACAGGGCTTTCTCTTCAGTACTTC. It yields the protein CSAFSGTGLSLQYF.

The gene calls are TRBV6-5 and TRBJ1-6; TRBD1 agrees at 7 bases. Germline V CDR1 and CDR2: MNHEY, SVGAGI. This CDR3 is 13 amino acids long. The V segment lost 6 bases and the J segment 7 bases; nucleotides outside the gene matches: 3. The CDR3 loop is CASSGTVNSPLHF. CDR3 DNA: TGTGCCAGCAGCGGGACAGTGAATTCACCCCTCCACTTT.

V and J are TRBV5-1 and TRBJ2-6; 7 bases map to TRBD1. Germline-derived CDR1 and CDR2 are SGHRS and YFSETQ. V was pared by 0 bases and J by 1 base, with 4 bases of the junction left unmatched. The CDR3 extends over 17 amino acids. The CDR3 DNA follows: TGCGCCAGCAGCTTGGAGACAGGGCTGTCTGGGGCCAACGTCCTGACTTTC. Translating gives CASSLETGLSGANVLTF.